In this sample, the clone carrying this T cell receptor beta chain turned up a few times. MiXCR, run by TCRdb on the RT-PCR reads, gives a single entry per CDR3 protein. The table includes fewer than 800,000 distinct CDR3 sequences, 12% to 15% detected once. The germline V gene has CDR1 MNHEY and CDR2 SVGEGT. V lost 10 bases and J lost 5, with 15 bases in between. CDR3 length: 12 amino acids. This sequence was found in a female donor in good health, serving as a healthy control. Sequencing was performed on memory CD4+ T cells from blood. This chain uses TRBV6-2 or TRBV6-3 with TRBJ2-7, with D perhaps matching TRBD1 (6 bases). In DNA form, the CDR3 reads TGTGCCACCCGGGACACCAGGAACGAGCAGTACTTC. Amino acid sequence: CATRDTRNEQYF.